These T cell receptor beta chains were read from a single sample in a study of beta chain features in type 1 diabetes. Method: immunoSEQ multiplex PCR; TCRdb's copy keeps in-frame clones and lacks some. The sample has approximately 150,000 clones; approximately 8.4% are singletons. The sample consisted of central memory CD4+ T cells from blood. Receptor source: a woman aged 18-35 years in good health. CDR3s include the opening cysteine and the closing phenylalanine or tryptophan.

J gene | V gene | CDR3 protein
TRBJ2-5 | TRBV19 | CASSIVGQQETQYF
TRBJ1-2 | TRBV6-6 | CASSGDNSNYGYTF
TRBJ1-2 | TRBV30 | CAWTRQGANYGYTF
TRBJ1-3 | TRBV29-1 | CSVYRDSGNTIYF
TRBJ2-5 | TRBV5-1 | CASSQGGARQETQYF
TRBJ2-2 | TRBV19 | CASSIRAAGELFF
TRBJ2-5 | TRBV5-6 | CASSLAGTGEETQYF
TRBJ1-3 | TRBV9 | CASTSGTGNTIYF
TRBJ2-7 | TRBV7-3 | CASSLRARGGQNYEQYF
TRBJ2-1 | TRBV7-2 | CASSSAARDEQFF
TRBJ1-1 | TRBV2 | CASFMNTEAFF
TRBJ2-1 | TRBV29-1 | CSVVGGGGDEQFF
TRBJ2-2 | TRBV5-1 | CASTHTTGELFF
TRBJ2-5 | TRBV2 | CASSESSVQETQYF
TRBJ1-2 | TRBV5-6 | CASSLGVSGYTF
TRBJ1-2 | TRBV28 | CASTTGDYGYTF
TRBJ1-4 | TRBV4-2 | CASSPGGTGALEEKLFF
TRBJ2-5 | TRBV9 | CASSVGGTQETQYF
TRBJ2-3 | TRBV2 | CASSPEVGSTDTQYF
TRBJ2-2 | TRBV5-1 | CASSSARVPGELFF
TRBJ1-4 | TRBV18 | CASSPPDSLGEKLFF
TRBJ1-2 | TRBV2 | CASSAQGHWGGYTF
TRBJ2-3 | TRBV30 | CAWRLSGGAPDTQYF
TRBJ2-3 | TRBV7-2 | CASSIRRGQGGTQYF
TRBJ2-5 | TRBV5-1 | CASRDGTVAGETQYF
TRBJ2-5 | TRBV14 | CASSRDRGLVETQYF
TRBJ1-6 | TRBV2 | CASSERQVNSPLHF
TRBJ2-6 | TRBV27 | CASSLDGQGALRSSGANVLTF
TRBJ2-2 | TRBV15 | CATSLGRGLRVGELFF
TRBJ2-1 | TRBV6-5 | CASSYGGLAGGPEFF
TRBJ2-7 | TRBV5-1 | CASSSSDRANEQYF
TRBJ2-7 | TRBV7-2 | CASSMLAGGPDEQYF
TRBJ2-6 | TRBV7-9 | CASSQGSSGANVLTF
TRBJ2-2 | TRBV7-3 | CASSLTLAGGNTGELFF
TRBJ2-2 | TRBV7-2 | CASSLWNRAGELFF
TRBJ2-5 | TRBV5-1 | CASSLDGGQGETQYF
TRBJ1-2 | TRBV21-1 | CASSKALLRGTGDGYTF
TRBJ2-1 | TRBV14 | CASSQTAGVHNEQFF